This entry features one T cell receptor beta chain sequence. The antigen it recognizes is unknown. No base quality information exists; no much larger clone differs at one position. Single viable CD3+CD4+CD8-CD45RO+ cells were sorted as memory CD4+ T cells on a FACSAria II. To determine CMV serostatus, a Roche Elecsys assay was used that detects serum IgG against CMV pp150, pp28, p38 and p52. Following thawing, total CD4+ T cells were enriched through positive selection using CD4 magnetic microbeads. Samples originated from another study that specifically interrogated the CD4+ T cell memory repertoire. Peripheral blood mononuclear cells were isolated and cryopreserved according to standard operating procedures, and serum was stored at -80 degrees C. Staining used CD3-PerCP (BW264/56), CD4-APC (RPA-T4), CD45RO-PE (UCHT1) and CD8-Pacific Orange (3B5) antibodies, with Sytox blue excluding non-viable cells.

The sample comes from a study of memory CD4+ T cells and cytomegalovirus serostatus (dated by TCRdb to about 2019). As for the study more broadly: The 35 or so healthy Belgian adults in the cohort included 9 who were CMV seropositive and 24 who were CMV seronegative. To replicate a published TCR-based CMV serostatus classifier, the study sequenced CD4+ memory TCRbeta repertoires from a Belgian cohort whose cytomegalovirus serostatus was known. On the study overall, not on this receptor specifically: For predicting CMV serostatus, the median bootstrapped AUC was approximately 0.95 using the original framework and less than 0.93 using a US-trained random forest. Only CD4+CD45RO+ memory cells were sequenced, in contrast to the original study, in which naive and memory CD4+ and CD8+ populations were covered. Results were interpreted as suggesting that the CMV-associated TCR signature is largely present in the CD4+ memory repertoire. Among the 160 or so previously reported CMV-associated TCRbeta sequences, 65 to 85 showed up in the CD4+ memory repertoires, with each one found in between one and five individuals. On the Belgian cohort, the classifier built on the original framework reached a median bootstrapped AUC of approximately 0.94, with a 95% CI of 0.76-1.00.

Genomic DNA was extracted from sorted cells with the Quick-DNA Microprep Kit. Amplification of TCRbeta DNA was done with the immunoSEQ hsTCRbeta kit, following the protocol from the manufacturer. TCRbeta libraries were sequenced on an Illumina MiSeq instrument. The original methods were these. Once out-of-frame sequences had been removed, 2,204,828 distinct TCRbeta sequences were left, which works out to an average of roughly 64,000 per individual. Two values were used to score each individual: the count of under 200 previously reported CMV-associated TCRbeta sequences and the total count of productive distinct TCRbeta sequences. A beta-binomial model was reimplemented in Python, and scikit-learn random forests with default parameters were trained on US cohort data. On the Belgian cohort, classifier performance was reported as the median AUC, along with percentile confidence intervals, across 10,000 bootstrap iterations. As stored in TCRdb, this immuneACCESS dataset retains in-frame rearrangements with V and J assigned. A fraction of the clones does not appear; measured against another copy, unresolved V genes explain less than half of the discrepancy, and the remainder lacks a known reason. That table furnishes V, J and clone size, whereas the DNA furnished D and trimming. This sample comprises tens of thousands of clones, roughly 73% of them detected only once. The ten largest make up just over 0.6% of the sample.

The sequence derives from an adult in good health and CMV-seronegative. The source material was memory CD4+ T cells from blood.

The base sequence is TGTGCCAGCAGTAGTGGACATTACGGCTACACCTTC. The resulting protein is CASSSGHYGYTF. The rearrangement joined TRBV6-1 to TRBJ1-2; the best D guess is TRBD1, with 5 bases matching. CDR3 length: 12 amino acids, cysteine to phenylalanine. The DNA shown is the 36-base CDR3, in frame from base 1. Via the germline V gene, CDR1 is MNHNS and CDR2 SASEGT. V loses 5 bases, J loses 8 bases, and the germline ends lie 12 bases apart.